The 18 T cell receptor beta chains below come from one sample, sequenced in a study of cytomegalovirus exposure and HLA in healthy donors. The PCR employed 60 Vbeta primers together with 13 Jbeta primers. Generated by immunoSEQ multiplex PCR, the TCRdb table keeps only in-frame clones and is missing some. The sample carries about 150,000 clones, roughly 80% recorded once. The specimen sequenced was PBMCs. These receptors originate from a man under 40 in good health and CMV-seropositive.

J is TRBJ2-3 and V is TRBV30, with 8 bases lining up with TRBD1. The germline gives CDR1 GTSNPN, CDR2 SVGIG (reference sequence). The CDR3 runs 15 residues. V lost 0 bases to trimming and J lost 1 base; unmatched junction nucleotides: 3. The CDR3 sequence: CAWSVLRGRTDTQYF. The CDR3 DNA sequence: TGTGCCTGGAGTGTACTCAGGGGGCGCACAGATACGCAGTATTTT.

V is TRBV10-3 and J is TRBJ2-3; D is unclear. Germline V lookup: CDR1 ENHRY, CDR2 SYGVKD. V was cut by 6 bases and J by 4 bases, with 5 bases left in between. The CDR3 contains 11 residues. Written as DNA, the CDR3 is TGTGCCATCAGGTCGGCAGATACGCAGTATTTT. Its translation is CAIRSADTQYF.

The chain has TRBV5-8 and TRBJ2-1; no reliable D call. Deletions cut 4 bases from V and 7 bases from J, with 9 bases between. The CDR3 runs 12 residues. Germline loops: CDR1 SGHTS, CDR2 YDEGEE. CDR3 protein: CASSTLWNEQFF. CDR3 nucleotides: TGTGCCAGCAGCACTCTTTGGAATGAGCAGTTCTTC.

The chain joins TRBV7-9 to TRBJ2-3, with D possibly being TRBD1 (6 bases). Trimming cost V 1 base and J 5 bases, with 10 bases left between them. The CDR3 is 14 amino acids. Germline loops: CDR1 SEHNR, CDR2 FQNEAQ (reference sequence). CDR3 sequence reads: CASSLVGAKDTQYF. CDR3 coding DNA: TGTGCCAGCAGCTTAGTGGGGGCTAAAGATACGCAGTATTTT.

This clone appeared a few times. Other DNA sequences in the sample encode the same CDR3. This CDR3 is CASSLSSSYEQYF. In DNA, the CDR3 is TGTGCCAGCAGCTTATCTAGTTCCTACGAGCAGTACTTC. The J gene is TRBJ2-7, the V gene TRBV7-9; D unresolved. The CDR3 has 13 amino acids. The V and J ends lost 2 bases and 1 base respectively, with 6 bases between them. Germline CDR1 is SEHNR and CDR2 is FQNEAQ (reference sequence). Together with reference TRBV7-9 and TRBJ2-7, the CDR3 gives the full variable domain: DTGVSQNPRHKITKRGQNVTFRCDPISEHNRLYWYRQTLGQGPEFLTYFQNEAQLEKSRLLSDRFSAERPKGSFSTLEIQRTEQGDSAMYLCASSLSSSYEQYFGPGTRLTVT.

V gene TRBV15 combines with J gene TRBJ2-5, with 10 bases matching TRBD2. CDR3 length: 15 residues. The junction had 2 bases not matched to a gene; V was cut back by 0 bases and J by 4 bases. In germline, CDR1 is LNHNV, CDR2 YYDKDF (reference sequence). The CDR3 is CATSRDIAGGETQYF. CDR3 coding DNA: TGTGCCACCAGCAGAGATATAGCGGGAGGAGAGACCCAGTACTTC.

The chain recombines TRBV6-6 with TRBJ2-2; tentative D call: TRBD2 (6 bases). V gave up 5 bases and J gave up 2 bases, with 9 bases separating them. The CDR3 extends over 14 amino acids. CDR1 and CDR2 from the germline V gene are MNHNY and SVGAGI (reference sequence). The DNA of the CDR3 is TGTGCCAGCAGTAGGAGGGCTAACACCGGGGAGCTGTTTTTT. Residues: CASSRRANTGELFF.

This rearrangement joins TRBV7-9 to TRBJ2-7, with D tentatively TRBD2 (6 bases). Trimming stripped 4 bases from V and 9 bases from J, with 10 bases between. The CDR3 is 11 amino acids. Germline assignment: CDR1 SEHNR and CDR2 FQNEAQ (reference sequence). The CDR3 sequence: CASSSAAGQYF. The CDR3 DNA reads TGTGCCAGCAGCTCCGCAGCGGGGCAGTACTTC.

This chain joins TRBV6-5 and TRBJ1-2; D gene unclear. The CDR3 spans 13 residues. V was trimmed by 5 bases and J by 6 bases, leaving 13 bases between them. Germline lookup yields CDR1 MNHEY and CDR2 SVGAGI. DNA of the CDR3: TGTGCCAGCAGTGATTTGAGTTCCCATGGCTACACCTTC. This gives the protein CASSDLSSHGYTF.

V and J are TRBV7-3 and TRBJ2-7; 9 positions agree with TRBD2. The germline V gene encodes CDR1 SGHTA and CDR2 FQGTGA. CDR3 length equals 14 residues. V lost 0 bases, J lost 6 bases, and 3 bases stayed unmatched. Here the CDR3 reads CASSLTGTSREQYF. The DNA of the CDR3 is TGTGCCAGCAGCTTAACAGGGACTAGCCGCGAGCAGTACTTC.

This chain links TRBV2 with TRBJ2-3, with TRBD2 identical over 13 bases. V shed 5 bases and J 3 bases; nucleotides not matched to a gene: 5. CDR3 length equals 16 residues. CDR1 and CDR2 from the germline V gene are SNHLY and FYNNEI. The CDR3 DNA sequence: TGTGCCAGCAGTTACGGGACTAGCGGGACGACAGATACGCAGTATTTT. It translates to CASSYGTSGTTDTQYF.

The rearrangement links TRBV5-8 to TRBJ1-1; 8 positions match TRBD1. V was clipped by 0 bases and J by 3 bases; unmatched bases: 1. CDR3 length equals 14 residues. Germline CDR1 SGHTS, CDR2 YDEGEE. The CDR3 reads CASSLADRDTEAFF. CDR3 nucleotide sequence: TGTGCCAGCAGCTTGGCGGACAGGGACACTGAAGCTTTCTTT. The variable domain in full, with the rest retrieved from reference TRBV5-8 and TRBJ1-1, is EAGVTQSPTHLIKTRGQQATLRCSPISGHTSVYWYQQALGLGLQFLLWYDEGEERNRGNFPPRFSGRQFPNYSSELNVNALELEDSALYLCASSLADRDTEAFFGQGTRLTVV.

CDR3 protein: CASSVGQVNYGYTF. CDR3 nucleotides: TGTGCCAGCAGCGTGGGACAGGTTAACTATGGCTACACCTTC. This chain uses TRBV9 with TRBJ1-2; TRBD1 matches at 8 bases. Per germline, CDR1 SGDLS and CDR2 YYNGEE. CDR3 length: 14 amino acids. The V gene end was trimmed by 2 bases and the J gene end by 1 base; junction bases not matched to a gene: 1.

For this clone: One end of the junction is discordant with germline, which a read error may explain. This same CDR3 is encoded by further DNA sequences in the sample. The gene calls are TRBV6-1 and TRBJ2-1; 10 bases agree with TRBD2. The CDR3 contains 14 residues. Germline V gives CDR1 MNHNS, CDR2 SASEGT. The CDR3 nucleotides are TGTGCTAGCAGTTCTAGCGGGAGTGAGAATGAGCAGTTCTTC. Protein sequence: CASSSSGSENEQFF.

As concerns this clone: This sequence is one base from a far larger clone and is likely a read error. V and J are TRBV4-1 and TRBJ2-2, with 8 positions matching TRBD1. This CDR3 contains 21 residues. Germline V CDR1 and CDR2: MGHRA, YSYEKL. Trimming cost V 4 bases and J 7 bases; bases outside gene matches: 26. The chain's CDR3 is CASSPYRGMGSFGRSGGELFF. DNA of the CDR3: TGCGCCAGCAGCCCTTACAGGGGGATGGGGAGTTTCGGGAGAAGCGGCGGGGAGCTGTTTTTT.

This clone showed up just once. The rearrangement links TRBV4-2 to TRBJ2-3, with TRBD2 matching over 11 bases. The CDR3 has 16 residues. The germline CDR1 and CDR2 sequences are LGHNA and YNFKEQ. Trimming took 2 bases from V and 4 from J; bases not matched to a gene: 5. The CDR3 is CASSQRLAGTADTQYF. CDR3 nucleotide sequence: TGTGCCAGCAGCCAACGACTAGCGGGAACTGCAGATACGCAGTATTTT.

V is TRBV7-2 and J is TRBJ1-6; 7 nucleotides align to TRBD1. The CDR3 consists of 13 residues. With V trimmed by 5 bases and J by 11 bases, 6 bases remained unmatched. Germline CDR1 and CDR2: SGHTA and FQGNSA. CDR3 in amino acids: CASSRGTEAPLHF. CDR3 DNA sequence: TGTGCCAGCAGCCGAGGGACAGAGGCACCCCTCCACTTT.

The CDR3 DNA reads as TGTGCCAGCAGTTTCCTCCCGGGAGGCAAAGATGAGCAGTTCTTC. It specifies CASSFLPGGKDEQFF. This sequence joins TRBV27 and TRBJ2-1; 7 bases map to TRBD2. This CDR3 region has 15 residues. From germline, CDR1 is MNHEY and CDR2 SMNVEV (reference sequence). V was clipped by 3 bases and J by 8 bases; unmatched bases: 10.